Following are 27 T cell receptor beta chains from one sample sequenced in a study of blood T cells in healthy people across ages. The second PCR ran about 6 to 11 cycles with a sample-barcoded 5' primer and J-beta primers. In TCRdb, the 5' RACE reads were re-called with MiXCR into one record per CDR3 protein. The sample shows approximately 1.5 million distinct CDR3 sequences, around 35% of them seen only once. The sequencing sample was made of blood. These receptors were collected from a woman aged 25 to 45 in good health.

V usage is TRBV10-3 and J usage is TRBJ2-1, with TRBD1 matching 7 bases. The CDR3 has 13 amino acids. Germline V gene sequence: CDR1 ENHRY, CDR2 SYGVKD. V lost 4 bases, J lost 13 bases, and 10 bases stayed unmatched. CDR3 sequence: CAISAGQEETQFF. CDR3 nucleotides: TGTGCCATCAGTGCCGGACAGGAAGAGACCCAGTTCTTC.

This clonotype was seen ten or more times. This chain joins TRBV20-1 and TRBJ2-7; D remains ambiguous. Germline assignment: CDR1 DFQATT and CDR2 SNEGSKA (reference sequence). Trimming pared 1 base from V and 1 base from J, leaving 5 bases between. The CDR3 length is 12 residues. The CDR3 nucleotides read TGCAGTGCTAGAGGCAGATCCTACGAGCAGTACTTC. Translation: CSARGRSYEQYF.

There are many counts of this clonotype. The chain is built from TRBV7-9 and TRBJ2-1, with 11 positions matching TRBD2. This CDR3 has 16 residues. Trimming removed 4 bases from V and 6 bases from J; junction bases left unmatched: 8. Germline-derived CDR1 and CDR2 are SEHNR and FQNEAQ (reference sequence). The CDR3: CASSSPGLAAVNEQFF. The CDR3 DNA sequence: TGTGCCAGCAGCTCACCGGGACTAGCGGCTGTCAATGAGCAGTTCTTC.

The J gene is TRBJ2-7, the V gene TRBV21-1; TRBD1 reflects the table's D call only, with no check against the DNA. TRBV21-1 is deemed a pseudogene. CDR3 size: 16 residues. As DNA, the CDR3 is TGTGCCAGCAGCCTCCGGGGAAGCGGGAGCTCCTACGAGCAGTACTTC. It is translated as CASSLRGSGSSYEQYF.

In DNA, the CDR3 is TGTGCCAGCAGCCGAGTCCCGGGGCAGATTTACGGGCAGTACTTC. Translation: CASSRVPGQIYGQYF. The V call is TRBV7-8, the J call TRBJ2-5; D may correspond to TRBD1 or TRBD2 (5 bases each). V was cut by 5 bases and J by 11 bases, with 24 bases left in between. The CDR3 sequence is 15 residues long. Per the germline V gene, CDR1 is SGHVS and CDR2 is FQNEAQ.

This clonotype has more than one count but fewer than ten. V gene TRBV6-6 combines with J gene TRBJ2-1; 8 nucleotides match TRBD2. V was clipped by 7 bases and J by 9 bases; unmatched bases: 14. The CDR3 extends over 15 amino acids. CDR1 and CDR2 (germline): MNHNY, SVGAGI (reference sequence). CDR3 coding DNA: TGTGCCAGCACATACGGGCCAGCGGGAGTCGCTGAGCAGTTCTTC. Protein sequence: CASTYGPAGVAEQFF.

This clonotype was picked up a small number of times. The J gene is TRBJ2-3, the V gene TRBV3-1; a possible D gene is TRBD2 (6 bases). Trimming cost V 5 bases and J 3 bases, with 15 bases left between them. Germline CDR1 LGHDT, CDR2 YNNKEL (reference sequence). The CDR3 covers 15 residues. The CDR3 here is CASSSGTLGTDTQYF. CDR3 nucleotides: TGTGCCAGCAGCTCCGGGACTCTAGGTACAGATACGCAGTATTTT.

This rearrangement joins TRBV4-2 to TRBJ2-1, with TRBD2 as a possible D gene (7 bases). The V and J ends lost 0 bases and 7 bases respectively, with 16 bases between them. CDR1 and CDR2 from the germline V gene are LGHNA and YNFKEQ. The CDR3 totals 16 residues. For the CDR3, the DNA is TGTGCCAGCAGCCAAGATCGACGGGGGGCGGGGAATGAGCAGTTCTTC. Protein: CASSQDRRGAGNEQFF.

The rearrangement joins TRBV19 to TRBJ1-1, with D hard to call. Trimming left V 5 bases short and J 7 bases short, with 17 bases between. Looked up from germline, CDR1 is LNHDA and CDR2 is SQIVND (reference sequence). The CDR3 is 14 amino acids. The CDR3 loop is CASSLTWTADEAFF. CDR3 DNA: TGTGCCAGTAGTTTAACCTGGACGGCGGATGAAGCTTTCTTT.

The chain carries TRBV7-2 and TRBJ2-5; 8 positions agree with TRBD2. Germline CDR1 and CDR2: SGHTA and FQGNSA. J gave up 4 bases and V 5 bases, and 12 bases lay outside the gene matches. The CDR3 loop spans 16 amino acids. The DNA for the CDR3 is TGTGCCAGCAGCCCTTCCCGGGGGGGATCTGGAGAGACCCAGTACTTC. Translated: CASSPSRGGSGETQYF.

This chain joins TRBV30 and TRBJ2-7; weak D call: TRBD2 (5 bases). CDR1 is GTSNPN, CDR2 SVGIG, per germline (reference sequence). V gave up 2 bases and J gave up 6 bases, with 11 bases separating them. The CDR3 is 12 residues long. CDR3 coding DNA: TGTGCCTGGAGTCTGCCGGCGGGCGAGCAGTACTTC. Protein sequence: CAWSLPAGEQYF.

V usage is TRBV25-1 and J usage is TRBJ1-1, with D maybe TRBD1 (5 bases). Germline V gives CDR1 MGHDK, CDR2 SYGVNS. The CDR3 totals 14 residues. Trimming removed 0 bases at V and 8 bases at J, with 13 bases between. The CDR3 sequence: CASSEYGRYREAFF. The CDR3 bases are TGTGCCAGCAGTGAATATGGTAGATACAGGGAAGCTTTCTTT.

Comments on this clonotype: Sequence at one end of the junction differs from germline and may be a read error. The CDR3 loop is CVSSRGDRDRVGETQYF. DNA for the CDR3: TGTGTCAGCAGCCGAGGGGATCGGGACAGGGTGGGAGAGACCCAGTACTTC. The gene calls are TRBV7-9 and TRBJ2-5; TRBD1 aligns across 9 bases. Germline CDR1 SEHNR, CDR2 FQNEAQ (reference sequence). This CDR3 comprises 17 residues.

The chain couples TRBV14 to TRBJ2-2; the D gene is possibly TRBD2 (5 bases). The CDR3 extends over 15 amino acids. V lost 0 bases and J lost 4, with 9 bases in between. The germline CDR1 and CDR2 sequences are SGHDN and FVKESK. This CDR3 is CASSQELGSTGELFF. The CDR3 DNA sequence: TGTGCCAGCAGCCAAGAGTTAGGGAGCACCGGGGAGCTGTTTTTT.

This clonotype came up a few times. This chain uses TRBV5-4 with TRBJ1-2; D is uncertain. CDR1 SGHNT and CDR2 YYREEE come from the germline V gene (reference sequence). The CDR3 is 17 residues long. Trimming removed 4 bases from V and 5 bases from J, with 24 bases in between. Written as DNA, the CDR3 is TGTGCCAGCAGCGCGCGGTGGGTACAGCCTGGCACTTATGGCTACACCTTC. It specifies CASSARWVQPGTYGYTF.

Only a few counts were recorded for this clonotype. The chain links TRBV5-6 to TRBJ2-1, with a weak D call TRBD2 (5 bases). Trimming shortened V by 6 bases and J by 1 base, and 17 bases separated the two germline ends. Germline V gene lookup returns CDR1 SGHDT and CDR2 YYEEEE. The CDR3 consists of 16 residues. CDR3 region: CASTPPGGGSYNEQFF. Here the CDR3 DNA reads TGTGCCAGCACTCCACCAGGAGGAGGTTCCTACAATGAGCAGTTCTTC.

This clonotype occurred a few times. The CDR3 bases are TGCAGTGCTAGAGGGACGGGGTATGAAGCTTTCTTT. It translates to CSARGTGYEAFF. The chain uses TRBV20-1 and TRBJ1-1; D gene unclear. The CDR3 extends over 12 amino acids. CDR1 and CDR2 from the germline V gene are DFQATT and SNEGSKA (reference sequence). With 1 base removed from V and 7 bases from J, the gap between germline ends came to 10 bases.

This clonotype was found a few times. The rearrangement links TRBV20-1 to TRBJ2-7; 9 positions match TRBD2. The V gene end was trimmed by 3 bases and the J gene end by 0 bases; junction bases not matched to a gene: 6. The CDR3 runs to 15 residues. The germline CDR1 and CDR2 sequences are DFQATT and SNEGSKA (reference sequence). The CDR3 protein is CSASGAGGTSYEQYF. The CDR3 nucleotides are TGCAGTGCTAGTGGGGCGGGGGGGACCTCCTACGAGCAGTACTTC.

The rearrangement links TRBV20-1 to TRBJ1-2; D gene unclear. Germline CDR1 DFQATT, CDR2 SNEGSKA (reference sequence). This CDR3 has 12 amino acids. Trimming took 5 bases from V and 2 from J, leaving 9 bases between them. In nucleotides, the CDR3 is TGCAGTGCTGAGCAAGAAAACTATGGCTACACCTTC. It codes for CSAEQENYGYTF.

This clonotype showed up just a few times. The rearrangement joins TRBV13 to TRBJ2-3; 12 bases match TRBD2. Germline assignment: CDR1 PRHDT and CDR2 FYEKMQ (reference sequence). The CDR3 totals 16 residues. V shed 5 bases, J shed 6 bases, and the junction held 9 bases outside the gene matches. The CDR3 DNA reads TGTGCCAGCAGCCCCGGACTAGCGGGGTCTTCGGATACGCAGTATTTT. Amino acids: CASSPGLAGSSDTQYF.

The chain uses TRBV27 and TRBJ2-1; weak D call: TRBD2 (6 bases). Trimming removed 4 bases from V and 5 bases from J, with 21 bases in between. Germline CDR1 reads MNHEY; CDR2 reads SMNVEV (reference sequence). The CDR3 runs to 17 residues. CDR3 protein: CASSSVLAERSDNEQFF. CDR3 bases: TGTGCCAGCAGTTCGGTTTTAGCGGAGAGGTCAGACAATGAGCAGTTCTTC.

The rearrangement joins TRBV20-1 to TRBJ2-5; no firm D call. V lost 1 base, J lost 2 bases, and 5 bases lay in between. Germline V gene data show CDR1 as DFQATT and CDR2 as SNEGSKA (reference sequence). This CDR3 contains 12 residues. This chain's CDR3 is CSARVGQETQYF. The CDR3 bases are TGCAGTGCTAGAGTTGGTCAAGAGACCCAGTACTTC.

The chain combines TRBV29-1 with TRBJ2-6, with D perhaps matching TRBD1 (6 bases). Trimming cost V 4 bases and J 1 base, with 17 bases left between them. This CDR3 spans 17 amino acids. Germline loops: CDR1 SQVTM, CDR2 ANQGSEA. The CDR3 region is CSVGARVGGSGANVLTF. In DNA form, the CDR3 reads TGCAGCGTTGGAGCCAGGGTAGGGGGTTCTGGGGCCAACGTCCTGACTTTC.

The V and J genes are TRBV28 and TRBJ2-6, with a tentative D call TRBD1 (5 bases). This CDR3 spans 15 amino acids. CDR1 and CDR2 (germline): MDHEN, SYDVKM. The ends were cut back, 6 bases at V and 2 bases at J, with 11 bases in the middle. The CDR3 bases are TGTGCCAGCAGCCTATTCAGGGCTGGGGCCAACGTCCTGACTTTC. Translating it yields CASSLFRAGANVLTF. Full variable domain (remainder filled in from reference TRBV28 and TRBJ2-6): DVKVTQSSRYLVKRTGEKVFLECVQDMDHENMFWYRQDPGLGLRLIYFSYDVKMKEKGDIPEGYSVSREKKERFSLILESASTNQTSMYLCASSLFRAGANVLTFGAGSRLTVL.

J is TRBJ2-7 and V is TRBV30; D remains unclear. Germline V gene lookup returns CDR1 GTSNPN and CDR2 SVGIG (reference sequence). Trimming removed 5 bases at V and 2 bases at J, with 10 bases between. The length of the CDR3 is 12 residues. The CDR3 protein is CAWDAPTYEQYF. The CDR3 region has the DNA TGTGCCTGGGATGCCCCCACCTACGAGCAGTACTTC. The full variable domain, rest sourced from reference TRBV30 and TRBJ2-7, is SQTIHQWPATLVQPVGSPLSLECTVEGTSNPNLYWYRQAAGRGLQLLFYSVGIGQISSEVPQNLSASRPQDRQFILSSKKLLLSDSGFYLCAWDAPTYEQYFGPGTRLTVT.

This clonotype was counted only a few times. This clone may be a read error of a much larger clone one base away. The chain joins TRBV5-6 to TRBJ1-2, with a possible D match to TRBD1 (6 bases). The CDR3 runs to 13 residues. CDR1 and CDR2 from the germline V gene are SGHDT and YYEEEE. V was trimmed by 1 base and J by 3 bases, leaving 7 bases between them. In DNA, the CDR3 is TGTGCCAGCAGCTTGTGGACAGACTATGGCTACACCTTC. Translating it yields CASSLWTDYGYTF.

The CDR3 nucleotides read TGTGCCAGCAGCTCAAAACCCGAGCAGTTCTTC. It is translated as CASSSKPEQFF. V and J are TRBV7-9 and TRBJ2-1, with D hard to call. Germline V lookup: CDR1 SEHNR, CDR2 FQNEAQ (reference sequence). V lost 4 bases and J lost 10, with 8 bases in between. The CDR3 is 11 residues long.